The T cell receptor beta chain described here comes from a study of blood T cell repertoires in COVID-19. Study in general: T cells, B-cell-depleted T cells, or PBMCs provided the cDNA or gDNA that served as material.

Repertoires were generated with immunoSEQ multiplex PCR, while TCRdb's copy carries only in-frame clones and drops some. Here the sample spans about 69,000 clones, approximately 90% being singletons. The trim removed 2 bases at V and 3 bases at J, leaving 4 bases unmatched. This CDR3 comprises 15 residues. Germline CDR1 is ENHRY and CDR2 is SYGVKD. This chain joins TRBV10-3 and TRBJ2-7; 10 nucleotides align to TRBD2. This receptor was taken from a woman aged 55 to 70 with active COVID-19. Sequenced sample: peripheral blood. In nucleotides, the CDR3 is TGTGCCATCAGTGAGGGCCCTAGCGGGAGCTACGAGCAGTACTTC. Amino acid sequence: CAISEGPSGSYEQYF.